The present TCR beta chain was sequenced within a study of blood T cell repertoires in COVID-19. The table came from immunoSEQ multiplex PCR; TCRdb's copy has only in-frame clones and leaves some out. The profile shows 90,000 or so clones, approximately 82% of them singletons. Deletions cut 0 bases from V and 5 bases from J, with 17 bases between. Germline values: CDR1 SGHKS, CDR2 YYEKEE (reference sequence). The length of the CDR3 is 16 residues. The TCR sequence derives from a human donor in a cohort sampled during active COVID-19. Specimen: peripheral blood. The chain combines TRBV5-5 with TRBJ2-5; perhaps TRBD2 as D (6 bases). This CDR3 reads CASSLDMVAGTETQYF. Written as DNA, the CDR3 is TGTGCCAGCAGCTTGGATATGGTGGCGGGGACGGAGACCCAGTACTTC.